The following is a T cell receptor beta chain sequence with its context. Its specificity is not known. With 0 bases clipped from V and 7 bases from J, the junction kept 6 bases outside the gene matches. The CDR3 spans 14 residues. Germline V gene data show CDR1 as SGHVS and CDR2 as FQNEAQ. This sample was included in a study of PD-1 blockade in classical Hodgkin lymphoma. Study conclusions and caveats: The study reported lower baseline TCR diversity in newly diagnosed patients than in healthy donors.

As to time point: newly diagnosed, previously untreated cHL patient sample. The protocol was immunoSEQ multiplex PCR, while the TCRdb copy is restricted to in-frame clones and leaves out a portion. The sample shows 20,000 to 25,000 clones, roughly 94% of them seen only once. Material for sequencing was peripheral blood mononuclear cells (PBMCs). The rearrangement uses TRBV7-8 and TRBJ2-7; 7 bases agree with TRBD2. The sequence was obtained from a human donor with classical Hodgkin lymphoma. The CDR3 loop is CASSLASGTKEQYF. The CDR3 nucleotides read TGTGCCAGCAGCTTAGCGTCGGGGACTAAGGAGCAGTACTTC.